This T cell receptor beta chain was found in a study of memory CD4+ T cells and cytomegalovirus serostatus (dated by TCRdb to about 2019). For context, the study as a whole: The roughly 35 healthy Belgian adults in the cohort included 9 who were CMV seropositive and approximately 25 who were CMV seronegative. To replicate a published TCR-based CMV serostatus classifier, the study sequenced CD4+ memory TCRbeta repertoires from a Belgian cohort whose cytomegalovirus serostatus was known. The investigation overall reported the following: Of roughly 170 previously reported CMV-associated TCRbeta sequences, about 72 appeared in the CD4+ memory repertoires, each in one to five individuals. Only CD4+CD45RO+ memory cells were sequenced, in contrast to the original study, which included naive and memory CD4+ and CD8+ populations. For predicting CMV serostatus, the median bootstrapped AUC was about 0.94 using the original framework and about 0.9 using a US-trained random forest. The results were read as suggesting that the CMV-associated TCR signature is, for the most part, present in the CD4+ memory repertoire. A median bootstrapped AUC of almost 0.96 with a 95% CI of 0.76-1.00 was achieved on the Belgian cohort by the original-framework classifier.

Single viable CD3+CD4+CD8-CD45RO+ cells were sorted as memory CD4+ T cells on a FACSAria II. To determine CMV serostatus, a Roche Elecsys assay was used that detects serum IgG against CMV pp150, pp28, p38 and p52. Once the samples were thawed, total CD4+ T cells were enriched through positive selection using CD4 magnetic microbeads. The samples came from a different study that was designed specifically to examine the CD4+ T cell memory repertoire. Following standard operating procedures, peripheral blood mononuclear cells were isolated and cryopreserved, while serum was kept at -80 degrees C. CD3-PerCP (BW264/56), CD4-APC (RPA-T4), CD45RO-PE (UCHT1) and CD8-Pacific Orange (3B5) antibodies were used for staining, and non-viable cells were excluded with Sytox blue. The germline ends are 14 bases apart after V is trimmed by 0 bases and J by 3 bases. The CDR3, from cysteine to phenylalanine, totals 16 residues. Kept here is only the CDR3 DNA, which spans 48 bases and is read in frame from base 1. As encoded in the germline V gene, CDR1 is SGHRS while CDR2 is YFSETQ.

Genomic DNA was extracted from sorted cells with the Quick-DNA Microprep Kit. Amplification of TCRbeta DNA was done with the immunoSEQ hsTCRbeta kit, following the protocol from the manufacturer. An Illumina MiSeq instrument was used to sequence the TCRbeta libraries. The original methods were these. Removing out-of-frame sequences left a few million distinct TCRbeta sequences, an average of about 73,000 per individual. Each individual was scored by the count of fewer than 200 previously reported CMV-associated TCRbeta sequences and the total productive distinct TCRbeta count. A beta-binomial model was reimplemented in Python, and scikit-learn random forests with default parameters were trained on US cohort data. Classifier performance on the Belgian cohort was reported as the median AUC with percentile confidence intervals calculated over 10,000 bootstrap iterations. The immuneACCESS repertoire file appears here via TCRdb, limited to in-frame rearrangements. These files lack a portion of the clones; in checked studies, under half of the deficit traces to unresolved V genes, and the cause of the others is not known. V, J and clone size derive from that table, while D and trimming were established from the DNA sequence. This sample holds about 73,000 clones; 75% to 85% were observed only once. 2.5% to 3% of the sample lies in the top ten.

A remark on this clone: Its target antigen remains unknown. Qualities for individual bases were not recorded, and no much larger clone is one base off.

The sequence is built from TRBV5-1 and TRBJ2-3, with TRBD2 tentatively as D gene (6 bases match). This clonotype was obtained from an adult in good health and CMV-seropositive. Sequences were obtained from memory CD4+ T cells from blood. The CDR3 loop reads CASSLEGGAGTDTQYF. The DNA sequence follows: TGCGCCAGCAGCTTGGAAGGAGGGGCGGGTACAGATACGCAGTATTTT.